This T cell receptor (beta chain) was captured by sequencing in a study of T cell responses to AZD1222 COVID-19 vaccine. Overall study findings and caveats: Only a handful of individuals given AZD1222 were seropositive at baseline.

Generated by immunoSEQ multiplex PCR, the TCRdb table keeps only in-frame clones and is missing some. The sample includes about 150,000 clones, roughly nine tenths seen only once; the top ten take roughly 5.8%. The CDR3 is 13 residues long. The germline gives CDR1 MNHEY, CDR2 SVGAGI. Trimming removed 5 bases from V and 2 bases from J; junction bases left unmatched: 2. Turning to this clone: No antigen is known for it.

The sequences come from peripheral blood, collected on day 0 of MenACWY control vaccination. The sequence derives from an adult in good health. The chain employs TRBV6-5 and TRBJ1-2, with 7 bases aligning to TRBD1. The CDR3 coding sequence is TGTGCCAGCAGTCCGACAGGGAACTATGGCTACACCTTC. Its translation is CASSPTGNYGYTF.